The 5 T cell receptor beta chains below were found in one sample sequenced in a study of blood T cell repertoires in COVID-19. The assay was immunoSEQ multiplex PCR, and TCRdb's table has in-frame clones only and misses some. In the table there are 200,000 to 300,000 clones, around nine tenths of which are singletons. Sequencing was carried out using PBMCs or T cells enriched from blood (not recorded which). These receptors were taken from a middle-aged man who had recovered from COVID-19.

The V and J genes are TRBV10-3 and TRBJ1-1; weak D call: TRBD1 (5 bases). CDR3 length equals 13 residues. Germline V gene sequence: CDR1 ENHRY, CDR2 SYGVKD. V dropped 6 bases and J dropped 3 bases, with 11 bases sitting between them. This CDR3 is CAIRGLADTEAFF. The CDR3 DNA sequence: TGTGCCATCAGGGGACTAGCTGACACTGAAGCTTTCTTT.

The chain employs TRBV21-1 and TRBJ1-1; TRBD1 was called by the table and not checked on the DNA. TRBV21-1 is a listed pseudogene. This CDR3 contains 15 residues. The CDR3 protein is CASSPSGQGDPEAFF. In nucleotides, the CDR3 is TGTGCCAGCAGCCCATCGGGACAGGGGGATCCTGAAGCTTTCTTT.

The chain couples TRBV29-1 to TRBJ1-2; no definite D call. The V end was cut by 0 bases, the J end by 5 bases, with 13 bases between. The CDR3 loop spans 14 amino acids. From germline, CDR1 is SQVTM and CDR2 ANQGSEA. The CDR3, as DNA: TGCAGCGTTGAAGATTGGGCCAGGTCTTATGGCTACACCTTC. Translation: CSVEDWARSYGYTF.

This clone showed up just once. The chain has TRBV11-2 and TRBJ2-7; TRBD2 agrees at 8 bases. This CDR3 is built from 15 residues. Germline V CDR1 and CDR2: SGHAT, FQNNGV. With V trimmed by 5 bases and J by 2 bases, 8 bases remained unmatched. This CDR3 is CASSRGLASTYEQYF. The DNA of the CDR3 is TGTGCCAGCAGCCGCGGACTAGCCTCCACCTACGAGCAGTACTTC.

The sample holds one count of this clone. The chain has TRBV30 and TRBJ1-5, with 9 nucleotides matching TRBD1. CDR3 length: 15 residues. Germline assignment: CDR1 GTSNPN and CDR2 SVGIG (reference sequence). V lost 4 bases, J lost 4 bases, and 8 bases stayed unmatched. CDR3 coding DNA: TGTGCCTGGATTATAAGGGACAGGGCGAATCAGCCCCAGCATTTT. This encodes CAWIIRDRANQPQHF.